This entry is about one T cell receptor (beta chain). The specificity of this receptor is unknown. The record has no base qualities; no much larger clone is one base away. The sample comes from a study of T cell changes during pregnancy in multiple sclerosis (dated by TCRdb to the late 2010s). Regarding the study in general: The study examined how the T cell repertoire changed over the course of pregnancy in women with multiple sclerosis.

The protocol used for the library was the immunoSEQ multiplex PCR assay. Here the immuneACCESS table is served through TCRdb, limited to in-frame sequences with V and J called. Missing clones are a known gap in these copies; in checked studies unresolved V genes cover under half, and the rest lacks a known reason. This sample comprises tens of thousands of clones, 80% to 95% of them detected only once. The ten largest clones take up roughly 3.7% of the sample. At the junction V is shortened by 3 bases and J by 10 bases, with 16 bases in between. CDR1 and CDR2 are drawn from the germline V gene: KGHSH, LQKENI. Spanning cysteine to phenylalanine, the CDR3 consists of 15 amino acids. Solely the CDR3 DNA is kept, with 45 bases framed from the first base.

Here the chain combines TRBV18 and TRBJ1-6; TRBD1 is a possible D gene, resting on 5 matching bases. The material was peripheral blood, obtained after pregnancy. This clonotype was sampled from a female donor in good health, enrolled as a control in a pregnancy study. The DNA reads TGTGCCAGCTCACCCAAGGGGTCTACGAAGTCACCCCTCCACTTT. It translates to CASSPKGSTKSPLHF.